This T cell receptor (beta chain) was recovered during a study of early T cells in non-severe SARS-CoV-2 infection. The CDR3 length is 12 residues. Germline V gives CDR1 SGHRS, CDR2 YFSETQ. V dropped 0 bases and J dropped 9 bases, with 7 bases sitting between them. Individual cDNA molecules were tagged with unique molecular identifiers. TCRdb independently ran MiXCR on the 5' RACE reads; one entry per CDR3 protein. The sample comprises 60,000 to 75,000 distinct CDR3 sequences, about 12% of which are singletons, and approximately 6.4% rests with the top ten. The TCR originated in an adult who was a healthcare worker with PCR-confirmed SARS-CoV-2 infection or an uninfected control (not recorded which). The V gene is TRBV5-1, the J gene TRBJ2-1, with D perhaps TRBD1 (5 bases). Specimen: whole blood. As DNA, the CDR3 is TGCGCCAGCAGCTTGGGAGACAGTGAGCAGTTCTTC. It encodes CASSLGDSEQFF.